The sequence of this T cell receptor (beta chain) was determined in a study of blood T cell repertoires in COVID-19. Study as a whole: Acute and convalescent COVID-19 specimens originated in the United States, Italy and Spain. Sources were T cells, B-cell-depleted T cells, or PBMCs; the material itself was cDNA or gDNA.

In the authors' workflow: For nucleated cells, counts were estimated from reference gene primer amplification. Sequenced by immunoSEQ multiplex PCR; TCRdb stores in-frame clones only, minus some. V, J and clone size are taken as reported in that table, and D and trimming were inferred from the DNA itself. Seen here are more than 45,000 clones, approximately 86% observed once, and the top ten hold roughly a sixth. The CDR3 is 15 amino acids. Trimming took off 0 bases at V and 7 bases at J, with 15 bases between the two ends. CDR1 is LNHNV, CDR2 YYDKDF, per germline (reference sequence). J is TRBJ2-5 and V is TRBV15, with D perhaps matching TRBD1 (5 bases). The sample was peripheral blood. The receptor was derived from a man aged 35-49 years with acute or convalescent COVID-19. CDR3 sequence: CATSRDFAGLGTQYF. CDR3 DNA: TGTGCCACCAGCAGAGATTTCGCAGGGTTAGGGACCCAGTACTTC.